This passage covers 12 T cell receptor beta chains from one sample sequenced in a study of blood T cell repertoires in COVID-19. Profiling relied on immunoSEQ multiplex PCR, and the TCRdb table lists in-frame clones only, not all of them. The sample shows fewer than 300,000 clones, around 90% of them seen only once. The sequencing sample was made of peripheral blood. The receptors here all came from a woman between 50 and 59 years old with COVID-19, enrolled during active disease.

This clone was counted a few times. The genes are TRBV29-1 and TRBJ1-1; D is ambiguous. The CDR3 length is 13 residues. Trimming pared 6 bases from V and 0 bases from J, leaving 11 bases between. From germline, CDR1 is SQVTM and CDR2 ANQGSEA. CDR3 nucleotides: TGCAGCGTCGTTAGGAGCATGAACACTGAAGCTTTCTTT. Its translation: CSVVRSMNTEAFF.

The chain joins TRBV11-3 to TRBJ2-1, with 11 bases aligning to TRBD2. Germline V gene data show CDR1 as SGHNT and CDR2 as YENEEA. The J segment lost 7 bases and the V segment lost 5 bases, leaving 10 bases of the junction unmatched. There are 16 residues in the CDR3. The CDR3 sequence: CASSTSGRRPLNEQFF. The CDR3 DNA reads as TGTGCCAGCAGCACTAGCGGGAGAAGACCACTGAATGAGCAGTTCTTC. Looking up the rest from reference TRBV11-3 and TRBJ2-1 gives the full variable domain: EAGVVQSPRYKIIEKKQPVAFWCNPISGHNTLYWYLQNLGQGPELLIRYENEEAVDDSQLPKDRFSAERLKGVDSTLKIQPAELGDSAVYLCASSTSGRRPLNEQFFGPGTRLTVL.

The V gene is TRBV19, the J gene TRBJ1-6; D ambiguous. The CDR3 loop spans 14 amino acids. Per germline, CDR1 LNHDA and CDR2 SQIVND (reference sequence). V shed 3 bases and J shed 7 bases, with 10 bases lying between them. CDR3 nucleotides: TGTGCCAGTAGTATCCGCGCGGGAAATTCACCCCTCCACTTT. The encoded protein is CASSIRAGNSPLHF.

This chain links TRBV29-1 with TRBJ1-2, with D maybe TRBD1 (5 bases). The CDR3 contains 13 residues. In germline, CDR1 is SQVTM, CDR2 ANQGSEA. With 7 bases removed from V and 8 bases from J, the gap between germline ends came to 20 bases. The DNA of the CDR3 is TGCAGCGGTGAGCTGGGGGGGACGGGCGGCTACACCTTC. Amino acids: CSGELGGTGGYTF. Full variable domain (rest looked up from reference TRBV29-1 and TRBJ1-2): SAVISQKPSRDICQRGTSLTIQCQVDSQVTMMFWYRQQPGQSLTLIATANQGSEATYESGFVIDKFPISRPNLTFSTLTVSNMSPEDSSIYLCSGELGGTGGYTFGSGTRLTVV.

V is TRBV28 and J is TRBJ1-5; possibly TRBD1 for D (6 bases). From germline, CDR1 is MDHEN and CDR2 SYDVKM. The V end was cut by 4 bases, the J end by 6 bases, with 13 bases between. The CDR3 runs 14 residues. For the CDR3, the DNA is TGTGCCAGCAGTTATTCAGGGGAATTTCAGCCCCAGCATTTT. This sequence encodes CASSYSGEFQPQHF.

V gene TRBV21-1 combines with J gene TRBJ1-1; TRBD1, the table's D call, lacks a check against the DNA. TRBV21-1 is a known pseudogene. The CDR3 is 10 residues long. CDR3: CASSENRAFF. The CDR3, as DNA: TGTGCCAGCAGCGAAAACAGAGCTTTCTTT.

The chain employs TRBV5-1 and TRBJ1-1, with D possibly matching TRBD1 (6 bases). The CDR3 totals 16 residues. Germline V gene lookup returns CDR1 SGHRS and CDR2 YFSETQ. V was clipped by 5 bases and J by 0 bases, with 17 bases between them. CDR3 DNA sequence: TGCGCCAGCAGTCGCGGTCAACAGGGTGTGAACACTGAAGCTTTCTTT. This sequence encodes CASSRGQQGVNTEAFF.

The chain employs TRBV30 and TRBJ2-7; 8 bases are shared with TRBD2. CDR1 is GTSNPN, CDR2 SVGIG, per germline (reference sequence). The CDR3 spans 17 residues. The ends lost 0 bases at V and 6 bases at J; junction bases unmatched: 16. The CDR3 coding sequence is TGTGCCTGGAGTGTACGGAGGAGCGGGAGTTCGTCTGGCGAGCAGTACTTC. This gives the protein CAWSVRRSGSSSGEQYF.

CDR3 in amino acids: CASSPYAGLNTEAFF. The CDR3 DNA sequence: TGCGCCAGCAGTCCCTATGCAGGCCTGAACACTGAAGCTTTCTTT. The chain couples TRBV5-1 to TRBJ1-1; D is unclear. Germline V lookup: CDR1 SGHRS, CDR2 YFSETQ. The CDR3 has 15 amino acids. V lost 5 bases and J 0 bases, leaving 14 bases between the germline ends.

The rearrangement uses TRBV19 and TRBJ1-1; D unresolved. The V end lost 7 bases, the J end lost 11 bases, and 11 bases lay between the germline ends. Germline assignment: CDR1 LNHDA and CDR2 SQIVND (reference sequence). CDR3 length: 10 amino acids. CDR3 region: CASMEGKAFF. CDR3 DNA sequence: TGTGCCAGTATGGAGGGAAAGGCTTTCTTT.

The rearrangement links TRBV5-1 to TRBJ1-6; a weak D match, TRBD1 (5 bases). Per germline, CDR1 SGHRS and CDR2 YFSETQ. The CDR3 is 15 amino acids. Between the trimmed V and J ends, which lost 0 bases and 13 bases, there was a span of 17 bases. CDR3 region: CASSLGGPTSNPLHF. The CDR3 nucleotides are TGCGCCAGCAGCTTGGGGGGCCCAACGTCCAATCCCCTCCACTTT.

The chain employs TRBV30 and TRBJ2-3; 8 bases are a match to TRBD1. Germline trimming cut 0 bases from V and 2 bases from J; bases unmatched to any gene: 7. The CDR3 consists of 16 residues. Germline-derived CDR1 and CDR2 are GTSNPN and SVGIG (reference sequence). The DNA of the CDR3 is TGTGCCTGGAGTGTAAGGACAGGGACAAACACAGATACGCAGTATTTT. Amino acid sequence: CAWSVRTGTNTDTQYF.